Reported below is one T cell receptor (beta chain). Sequencing used immunoSEQ multiplex PCR; TCRdb keeps in-frame clones, though not all of them. The sample contains approximately 170,000 clones, roughly 93% of which appear only once. This sample is drawn from a study of blood T cell repertoires in COVID-19. Per germline, CDR1 LGHNA and CDR2 YSLEER. V dropped 0 bases and J dropped 1 base, with 15 bases sitting between them. The length of the CDR3 is 17 residues. The sequence came from an older woman with COVID-19, enrolled during active disease. The rearrangement links TRBV4-3 to TRBJ1-1; TRBD1 might be the D (5 bases). Sequenced input: peripheral blood. CDR3 DNA sequence: TGCGCCAGCAGCCAAGATTTGATGGGGCTTTCGAACACTGAAGCTTTCTTT. Translation gives CASSQDLMGLSNTEAFF.